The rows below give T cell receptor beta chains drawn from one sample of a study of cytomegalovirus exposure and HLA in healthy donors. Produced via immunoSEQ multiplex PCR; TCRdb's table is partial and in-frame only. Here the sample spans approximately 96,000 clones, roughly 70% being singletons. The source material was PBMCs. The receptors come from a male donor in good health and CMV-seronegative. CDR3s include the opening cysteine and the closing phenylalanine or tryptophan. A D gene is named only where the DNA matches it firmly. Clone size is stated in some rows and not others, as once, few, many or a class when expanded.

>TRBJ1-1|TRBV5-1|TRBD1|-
TGCGCCAGCAGCGCGACAGGGATGGCTGAAGCTTTCTTT
CASSATGMAEAFF
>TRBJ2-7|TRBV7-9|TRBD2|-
TGTGCCAGCAGCAGGGGACTAGCGGGAGTTGTATCCTACGAGCAGTACTTC
CASSRGLAGVVSYEQYF
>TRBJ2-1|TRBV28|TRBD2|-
TGTGCCAGCAGGAAGACTAGCGGGAACGCGGGCGAGCAGTTCTTC
CASRKTSGNAGEQFF
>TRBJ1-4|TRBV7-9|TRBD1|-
TGTGCCAGCAGCTTCCAACAGGGGACGCAAAAACTGTTTTTT
CASSFQQGTQKLFF
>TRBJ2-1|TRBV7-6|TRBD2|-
TGTGCCAGCAGCCCGACTAGCCGGACCTACAATGAGCAGTTCTTC
CASSPTSRTYNEQFF
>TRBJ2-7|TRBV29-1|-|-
TGCAGCGTTGGGAGGGTAGGAGCCTACGAGCAGTACTTC
CSVGRVGAYEQYF
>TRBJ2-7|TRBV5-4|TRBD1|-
TGTGCCAGCAGCTGGGACAGGTACGAGCAGTACTTC
CASSWDRYEQYF
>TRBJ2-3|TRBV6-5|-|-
TGTGCCAGCAGTTACTCAGGGGCAGACACAGATACGCAGTATTTT
CASSYSGADTDTQYF
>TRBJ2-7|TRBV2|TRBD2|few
TGTGCCAGCAGTGTGTTGCCCAGCGGGAGTATCAACGAGCAGTACTTC
CASSVLPSGSINEQYF
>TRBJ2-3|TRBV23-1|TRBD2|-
TGCGCCAGCAGTCCACCGGGACTAGCGGCCACAGATACGCAGTATTTT
CASSPPGLAATDTQYF
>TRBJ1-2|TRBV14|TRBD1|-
TGTGCCAGCAGCCAAGATGGACAGGGGTTTGAAACCTTC
CASSQDGQGFETF
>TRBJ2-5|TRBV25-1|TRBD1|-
TGTGCCAGCAGTGATTTCAGGGGGCAGGACCAAGAGACCCAGTACTTC
CASSDFRGQDQETQYF
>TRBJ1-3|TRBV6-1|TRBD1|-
TGTGCCAGCACGCAAGACAGGGGGACCGGAAACACCATATATTTT
CASTQDRGTGNTIYF
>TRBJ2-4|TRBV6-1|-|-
TGTGCCAGCAGTCCATGGGCAAGCATTCAGTACTTC
CASSPWASIQYF
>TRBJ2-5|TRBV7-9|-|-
TGTGCCAGCAGCTTCCTTACAGGTCCTCGGCCGGAGACCCAGTACTTC
CASSFLTGPRPETQYF
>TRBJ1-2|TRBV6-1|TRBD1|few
TGTGCCAGCAGTGAAGAAAGACAGGGCCATGGCTACACCTTC
CASSEERQGHGYTF
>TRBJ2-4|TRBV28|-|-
TGTGCCAGCGGCGGATCAAACTTAGCCAAAAACATTCAGTACTTC
CASGGSNLAKNIQYF
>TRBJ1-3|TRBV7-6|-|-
TGTGCCAGCAGCTTATCCCAGGGGTTCTTAAACACCATATATTTT
CASSLSQGFLNTIYF
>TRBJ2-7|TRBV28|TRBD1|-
TGTGCCAGCAACATCACAGGGGACCTACCTTACGAGCAGTACTTC
CASNITGDLPYEQYF
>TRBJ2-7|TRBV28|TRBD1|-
TGTGCCACCTACAGGGGAACCTACGAGCAGTACTTC
CATYRGTYEQYF
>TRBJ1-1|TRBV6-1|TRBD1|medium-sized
TGTGCCAGCAGTGTGAGATTGGGGACAGGGGCTTTCTTT
CASSVRLGTGAFF
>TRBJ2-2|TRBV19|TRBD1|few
TGTGCCAGTAGTCCCCCGGGACAGGGGGTCGTCGGGGAGCTGTTTTTT
CASSPPGQGVVGELFF
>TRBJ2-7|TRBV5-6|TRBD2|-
TGTGCCAGCAGCTTCGGACTAGCGGAGGGGGGGCAGTACTTC
CASSFGLAEGGQYF
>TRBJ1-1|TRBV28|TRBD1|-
TGTGCCAGCAGTTCGCTACAGGGGTTGGGCACTGAAGCTTTCTTT
CASSSLQGLGTEAFF
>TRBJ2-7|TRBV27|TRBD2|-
TGTGCCAGCAGTCCCGCCCGGACTAGCGGGAGTTCCTACGAGCAGTACTTC
CASSPARTSGSSYEQYF
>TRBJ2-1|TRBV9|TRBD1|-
TGTGCCAGCAGCGTAGGGGGGACAGGGGGAGATGAGCAGTTCTTC
CASSVGGTGGDEQFF
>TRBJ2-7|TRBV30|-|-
TGTGCCTGGAGTTACAGCAGCTCCTACGAGCAGTACTTC
CAWSYSSSYEQYF
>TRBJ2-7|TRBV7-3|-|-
TGTGCCAGCAGCTTACAGGGGGCGCGGGGTAGCGGGAGTTCCTACGAGCAGTACTTC
CASSLQGARGSGSSYEQYF
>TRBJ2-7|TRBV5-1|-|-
TGCGCCAGCAGCTTGGAACAGAATTTTGACGAGCAGTACTTC
CASSLEQNFDEQYF
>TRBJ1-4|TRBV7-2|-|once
TGTGCCAGCAGCCTCGGCAGGGCGGAAGAAAAACTGTTTTTT
CASSLGRAEEKLFF
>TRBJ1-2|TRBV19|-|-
TGTGCCAGTAGTATAGGAGGCAGCTTAAACTATGGCTACACCTTC
CASSIGGSLNYGYTF
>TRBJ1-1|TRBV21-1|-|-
TGTGCCACCTCAGAGGAGGCTTTCTTT
CATSEEAFF
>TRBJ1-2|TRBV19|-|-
TGTGCCAGTAATTATTACGGGGAAGGGGAGGACTACACCTTC
CASNYYGEGEDYTF
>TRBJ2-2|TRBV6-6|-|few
TGTGCCAGCAGGAGGGGGGAGCTGTTTTTT
CASRRGELFF
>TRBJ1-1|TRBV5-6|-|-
TGTGCCAGCAGCTTGTTTTTGGGAGGAGGGACTGAAGCTTTCTTT
CASSLFLGGGTEAFF
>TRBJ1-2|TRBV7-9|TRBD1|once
TGTGCCAGCAGCTTAATGACAGGGAACTATGGCTACACCTTC
CASSLMTGNYGYTF
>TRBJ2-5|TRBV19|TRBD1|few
TGTGCCAGTAGTATAGGGACAGGGGTTATCCAAGAGACCCAGTACTTC
CASSIGTGVIQETQYF
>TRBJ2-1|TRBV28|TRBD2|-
TGTGCCAGCAAACCGGGACTAGCGGGAGTCAATGAGCAGTTCTTC
CASKPGLAGVNEQFF
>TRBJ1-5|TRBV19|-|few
TGTGCCAGTGTTGCAGGTTATAGCAATCAGCCCCAGCATTTT
CASVAGYSNQPQHF
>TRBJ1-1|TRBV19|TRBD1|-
TGTGCCAGTAGTATAGTTTTCAGGACAGGAAACACTGAAGCTTTCTTT
CASSIVFRTGNTEAFF
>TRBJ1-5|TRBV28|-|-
TGTGCCAGCAGTCTCCTCTATAGCAATCAGCCCCAGCATTTT
CASSLLYSNQPQHF
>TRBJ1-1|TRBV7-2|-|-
TGTGCCAGCACCCTCTCCCTCCCCCACACTGAAGCTTTCTTT
CASTLSLPHTEAFF
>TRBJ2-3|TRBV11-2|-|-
TGTGCCAGCAGCTTATTACGGAGACCGAGCACAGATACGCAGTATTTT
CASSLLRRPSTDTQYF
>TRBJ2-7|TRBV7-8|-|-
TGTGCCAGCAGCTCCGAGACTAGTTCAAGCTCCTACGGGCAGTACTTC
CASSSETSSSSYGQYF